Below, one T cell receptor (beta chain) is given with its context. Its antigen is unidentified. The sample belongs to a study of post-analysis software for immune sequencing data. CDR3 length: 14 residues. Germline assignment: CDR1 SNHLY and CDR2 FYNNEI. Trimming stripped 6 bases from V and 1 base from J, with 11 bases between. Unique molecular identifiers featured in each of the TCR beta cDNA libraries. A population of roughly 1 to 11 million T cells gave rise to roughly 0.5 million cDNA molecules. TCRdb re-called the PCR reads with MiXCR, one entry per CDR3 protein. The data hold roughly 400,000 distinct CDR3 sequences, with 30% to 45% observed a single time. Notes on the study in general: Comparison of patients with controls showed roughly five TRBV segments more frequent in patients, TRBV5-6, TRBV5-1 and TRBV20-1 among them.

The sequence was obtained from a girl aged 2 to 9 with multiple sclerosis. The rearrangement uses TRBV2 and TRBJ2-3; D possibly corresponds to TRBD1 (7 bases). The sequenced sample consisted of blood. CDR3 DNA sequence: TGTGCCAGCAGCATCAGGGGGGGCACAGATACGCAGTATTTT. Its protein product is CASSIRGGTDTQYF.